These T cell receptor beta chains were read from a single sample in a study of T-cell reconstitution after alpha-beta-depleted transplantation in children. TCRdb recomputed calls from the PCR reads with MiXCR, one row per CDR3 protein. This table has about 460,000 distinct CDR3 sequences, roughly 10% appearing once. The sample here was PBMCs, mostly from graft donor cells, taken 180 days after TCRalphabeta/CD19-depleted stem cell transplant. The receptors stem from a female patient between 2 and 10 years old who had a stem cell transplant for aplastic anemia, so the T cells may come from the graft donor. CDR3s include the opening cysteine and the closing phenylalanine or tryptophan. A D gene is named only where the DNA matches it firmly. Clone sizes are given selectively: once, few, many, or a class where the clone is expanded.

j_gene,v_gene,d_gene,abundance,CDR3nt,CDR3aa
TRBJ2-4,TRBV5-1,-,few,TGCGCCAGCAGCTTGCGGACTTTAGGGGCCAAAAACATTCAGTACTTC,CASSLRTLGAKNIQYF
TRBJ2-3,TRBV5-1,-,many,TGCGCCAGCAGCCTACTGGGTCCAGATACGCAGTATTTT,CASSLLGPDTQYF
TRBJ1-2,TRBV29-1,-,few,TGCAGCGCACCGGCAGCGAACTATGGCTACACCTTC,CSAPAANYGYTF
TRBJ1-5,TRBV7-9,-,few,TGTGCCAGCAGCTTATGGGGCACTCAGCCCCAGCATTTT,CASSLWGTQPQHF
TRBJ1-1,TRBV28,-,-,TGTGCCAGCGGTTTCCGCCAATTGAACACTGAAGCTTTCTTT,CASGFRQLNTEAFF
TRBJ2-1,TRBV7-3,-,few,TGTGCCAGCAGCCAGCCGGGATTAGTCGACAATGAGCAGTTCTTC,CASSQPGLVDNEQFF
TRBJ2-2,TRBV3-1,-,few,TGTGCCAGCAGCCAAGGATTGGTCGGGGAGCTGTTTTTT,CASSQGLVGELFF
TRBJ2-7,TRBV6-5,TRBD2,few,TGTGCCAGCAGTTACCGGGTTGTGGGGCTAGCGGGTGAGCAGTACTTC,CASSYRVVGLAGEQYF
TRBJ2-5,TRBV20-1,TRBD2,-,TGCAGTGTTAGGACTAGCGGCTCAGAGACCCAGTACTTC,CSVRTSGSETQYF
TRBJ2-7,TRBV4-3,TRBD2,-,TGCGCCAGCAGCCAAGATCGAGAGACTAGCGACACCTACGAGCAGTACTTC,CASSQDRETSDTYEQYF
TRBJ2-2,TRBV4-2,-,many,TGTGCCAGCAGCCATGGGAACGCGAACACCGGGGAGCTGTTTTTT,CASSHGNANTGELFF
TRBJ2-1,TRBV11-2,TRBD2,few,TGTGCCAGCAGGGAGGGGGGGCTAGCGGGGCCTCGCTCCTACAATGAGCAGTTCTTC,CASREGGLAGPRSYNEQFF
TRBJ1-4,TRBV27,-,few,TGTGCCAGCAGTCCCTACACCGCAACTAATGAAAAACTGTTTTTT,CASSPYTATNEKLFF
TRBJ1-6,TRBV21-1,-,-,TGTGCCAGCATCTTCCAGGGGAATTCACCCCTCCACTTT,CASIFQGNSPLHF
TRBJ2-2,TRBV18,TRBD1,-,TGTGCCAGCTCACCATTGAACAGGGGGCGGAACACCGGGGAGCTGTTTTTT,CASSPLNRGRNTGELFF
TRBJ2-7,TRBV9,TRBD1,many,TGTGCCAGCAGCCCGGGACAGTCCTACGAGCAGTACTTC,CASSPGQSYEQYF
TRBJ2-5,TRBV27,-,many,TGTGCCAGCAGTTTATCCGCAGGGATGGGGCAAGAGACCCAGTACTTC,CASSLSAGMGQETQYF
TRBJ2-1,TRBV12-3/TRBV12-4,-,-,TGTGCCAGCAGTTTAGGTGGGGTCTTCTCCTACAATGAGCAGTTCTTC,CASSLGGVFSYNEQFF
TRBJ2-3,TRBV12-3/TRBV12-4,TRBD2,many,TGTGCCAGCAGCTGGACTAGCGGGACTAGCACAGATACGCAGTATTTT,CASSWTSGTSTDTQYF
TRBJ1-4,TRBV21-1,-,few,TGTGCCAGCAGCAAAGGACAGGGACCTTCAACTAATGAAAAACTGTTTTTT,CASSKGQGPSTNEKLFF
TRBJ2-6,TRBV12-3/TRBV12-4,-,few,TGTGCCAGCGGAGAGACACGGGAAAGCTCTGGGGCCAACGTCCTGACTTTC,CASGETRESSGANVLTF
TRBJ2-3,TRBV24-1,TRBD1,-,TGTGCCACCAGTGAATCTCCGGGACAGGGAAGGACAGATACGCAGTATTTT,CATSESPGQGRTDTQYF
TRBJ2-1,TRBV20-1,-,-,TGCAGTGCTAGGACCATGGGGACTGGCTACAATGAGCAGTTCTTC,CSARTMGTGYNEQFF
TRBJ1-5,TRBV4-3,-,few,TGCGCCAGCAGCCAAGTATTCGAGTATCAGCCCCAGCATTTT,CASSQVFEYQPQHF
TRBJ2-6,TRBV5-1,-,many,TGCGCCAGCAGCCAATCAGGCTCCTCTGGGGCCAACGTCCTGACTTTC,CASSQSGSSGANVLTF
TRBJ2-7,TRBV25-1,-,-,TGTGCCAGCAGTGAATTGACCCACACCTACGAGCAGTACTTC,CASSELTHTYEQYF
TRBJ1-2,TRBV27,TRBD1,few,TGTGCCAGCCTTCCCGTACAGGGGTGGCCTGGCTACACCTTC,CASLPVQGWPGYTF
TRBJ2-1,TRBV25-1,-,once,TGTGCCAGCAGTGAATCAGAGGGCCGCTACAATGAGCAGTTCTTC,CASSESEGRYNEQFF
TRBJ2-3,TRBV29-1,-,-,TGCAGCGTTAAGGCCAAGAGCACAGATACGCAGTATTTT,CSVKAKSTDTQYF
TRBJ1-6,TRBV10-3,-,few,TGTGCCATCAGTGAGGGACAAACCAATTCACCCCTCCACTTT,CAISEGQTNSPLHF
TRBJ2-5,TRBV5-5,-,few,TGTGCCAGCAGCTTGATTCAGAGGGATCAAGAGACCCAGTACTTC,CASSLIQRDQETQYF
TRBJ2-1,TRBV6-1,-,few,TGTGCCAGCAGCCCGGTTTGGATCCATGAGCAGTTCTTC,CASSPVWIHEQFF
TRBJ1-1,TRBV10-3,-,-,TGTGCCATCAGTCAGTCAGGGTCTTTGGCCACTGAAGCTTTCTTT,CAISQSGSLATEAFF
TRBJ2-6,TRBV6-1,-,-,TGTGCCAGCAGAGATCCGATGCTCTCTGGGGCCAACGTCCTGACTTTC,CASRDPMLSGANVLTF
TRBJ2-2,TRBV28,-,few,TGTGCCAGCCTCAGGGGGGCATACACCGGGGAGCTGTTTTTT,CASLRGAYTGELFF
TRBJ1-4,TRBV20-1,TRBD1,few,TGCAGTGCTAGCCGCAGGGGGGAAAAGCTGTTTTTT,CSASRRGEKLFF
TRBJ2-7,TRBV28,-,-,TGTGCCAGCAGTGCACCTTCCTACGAGCAGTACTTC,CASSAPSYEQYF
TRBJ2-2,TRBV28,TRBD1,-,TGTGCCAGCAGTCGACCCCTGACAGGGCCATACACCGGGGAGCTGTTTTTT,CASSRPLTGPYTGELFF
TRBJ1-3,TRBV11-1,-,-,TGTGCCAGCAGCTACCGGCCCAAAGGAGCCTTAAGGTCCGGAAACACCATATATTTT,CASSYRPKGALRSGNTIYF
TRBJ1-1,TRBV29-1,-,few,TGCAGCGTTGAAGTTCAGGGAAGCGACACTGAAGCTTTCTTT,CSVEVQGSDTEAFF
TRBJ2-2,TRBV28,-,few,TGTGCCAGCAGAAACAGCAACACCGGGGAGCTGTTTTTT,CASRNSNTGELFF
TRBJ2-7,TRBV12-3/TRBV12-4,TRBD1,many,TGTGCCAGCAGCCCTGGACAGGGGGCCTCCTACGAGCAGTACTTC,CASSPGQGASYEQYF
TRBJ2-5,TRBV6-5,-,-,TGTGCCAGCAGTTACGTCAAGACCCAGTACTTC,CASSYVKTQYF
TRBJ2-1,TRBV20-1,TRBD2,-,TGCAGTGCTAGAGGCCGGGAGGGAAGGTACAATGAGCAGTTCTTC,CSARGREGRYNEQFF
TRBJ1-1,TRBV18,-,-,TGTGCCAGCTCACCTGCGGGGTACACTGAAGCTTTCTTT,CASSPAGYTEAFF
TRBJ2-7,TRBV30,TRBD2,-,TGTGCCTGGAGCGGGGACTACCTTTACGAGCAGTACTTC,CAWSGDYLYEQYF
TRBJ1-2,TRBV30,TRBD1,-,TGTGCCTGGAGCGGGCCCGGGACAGGGGAGCGTGGCTACACCTTC,CAWSGPGTGERGYTF
TRBJ1-1,TRBV27,TRBD1,few,TGTGCCAGCAGTGGACAGGGGCTGGGGACTGAAGCTTTCTTT,CASSGQGLGTEAFF
TRBJ2-2,TRBV9,TRBD2,-,TGTGCCAGCAGCGATCCCGGACTAGCGGGAGGGTTTCACGGGGAGCTGTTTTTT,CASSDPGLAGGFHGELFF
TRBJ2-7,TRBV28,-,-,TGTGCCAGCAGCCCCGACGGCGGGTCCTACGAGCAGTACTTC,CASSPDGGSYEQYF
TRBJ2-5,TRBV7-9,-,-,TGTGCCAGCAGCTTTGCCCCCGGGCGGTACCAAGAGACCCAGTACTTC,CASSFAPGRYQETQYF
TRBJ1-5,TRBV20-1,-,-,TGCAGTGTAGCCAGAAGCAATCAGCCCCAGCATTTT,CSVARSNQPQHF